This TCR beta chain appears in the sequencing data of a study of blood T cell repertoires in COVID-19. Sequencing used immunoSEQ multiplex PCR; TCRdb keeps in-frame clones, though not all of them. The profile shows roughly 75,000 clones, about 74% of them singletons. The sequenced sample was peripheral blood. The clonotype was recovered from a human donor with acute or convalescent COVID-19. The donor label of this sample is uncertain.

The CDR3 sequence: CASSPRGGLNYGYTF. The CDR3 nucleotides are TGTGCCAGCAGTCCGCGGGGGGGCCTCAACTATGGCTACACCTTC. The V gene is TRBV28, the J gene TRBJ1-2, with a possible D match to TRBD1 (6 bases). Germline lookup yields CDR1 MDHEN and CDR2 SYDVKM. The CDR3 runs 15 residues. Trimming removed 5 bases from V and 2 bases from J, with 15 bases in between.